This T cell receptor beta chain was observed in a study of graft-versus-host responses after intestinal transplantation. In the study overall: Recipients were all induced with anti-thymocyte globulin, then given tacrolimus and steroids for 3 to 4 years. Study-wide findings and caveats: GvH clones were identified in recipient marrow, with some first appearing in ileum or blood. Early post-transplant HvG declines tracked with peak circulating GvH clone levels.

To release intraepithelial and lamina propria lymphocytes, the graft tissue was processed. Notes on this clone: Its antigen is undetermined.

The CDR3 consists of 13 residues. In germline, CDR1 is MNHEY, CDR2 SVGAGI. The V end lost 2 bases, the J end lost 2 bases, and 6 bases lay between the germline ends. Here immunoSEQ multiplex PCR was the method, and the copy in TCRdb shows in-frame clones only, minus some. The table lists over 2,000 clones, around three quarters of them singletons, with 7.5% to 10% in the top ten. This chain links TRBV6-5 with TRBJ1-2; D may be TRBD1 (6 bases). This receptor was taken from a human patient who received an intestinal transplant, so some T cells may come from the graft donor. Sample: ileum tissue, taken 18 days after transplant. The CDR3 sequence: CASSYGTNYGYTF. As DNA, the CDR3 is TGTGCCAGCAGTTACGGGACAAACTATGGCTACACCTTC.